The T cell receptor beta chain described here comes from a study of identical twins. The V gene's germline CDR1 is DFQATT and CDR2 SNEGSKA (reference sequence). The CDR3 spans 12 residues. J was trimmed by 6 bases and V by 3 bases; bases with no gene match: 5. This clonotype occurred many times. TCRdb re-called the 5' RACE reads through MiXCR, storing one row per CDR3 protein. Among 200,000 to 300,000 distinct CDR3 sequences listed, about 7.3% were seen once. These data were also filed under a second study, of yellow fever vaccine responses in identical twins.

Sequenced sample: memory (CD45RO+) T cells sorted from blood. The chain uses TRBV20-1 and TRBJ2-7, with TRBD2 identical over 7 bases. The sequence came from a woman aged 18-29 years in good health. The CDR3 bases are TGCAGTGCTAGTGAACTAGCGACCGAGCAGTACGTC. Amino acids: CSASELATEQYV.